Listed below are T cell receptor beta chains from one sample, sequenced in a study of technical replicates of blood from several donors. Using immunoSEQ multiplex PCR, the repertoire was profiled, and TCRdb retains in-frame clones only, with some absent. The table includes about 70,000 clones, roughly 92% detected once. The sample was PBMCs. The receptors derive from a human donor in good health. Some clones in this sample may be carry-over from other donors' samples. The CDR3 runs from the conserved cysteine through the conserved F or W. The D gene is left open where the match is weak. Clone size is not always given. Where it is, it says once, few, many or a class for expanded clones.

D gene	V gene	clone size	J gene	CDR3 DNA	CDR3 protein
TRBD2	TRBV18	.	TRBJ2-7	TGTGCCAGCTCAAGACTAGCGGGGAGCTCCTACGAGCAGTACTTC	CASSRLAGSSYEQYF
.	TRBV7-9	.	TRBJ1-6	TGTGCCAGCAGCCCCACAGGTGGGAATTCACCCCTCCACTTT	CASSPTGGNSPLHF
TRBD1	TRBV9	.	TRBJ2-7	TGTGCCAGCAGCGTTCAAGGGGGCTCGGGAAGTGAGCAGTACTTC	CASSVQGGSGSEQYF
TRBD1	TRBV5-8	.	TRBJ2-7	TGTGCCAGCAGTTTTTCGGGACAGGGGGCTGTCTACGAGCAGTACTTC	CASSFSGQGAVYEQYF
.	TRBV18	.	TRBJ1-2	TGTGCCAGCTCACCAGGGGAGATCTATGGCTACACCTTC	CASSPGEIYGYTF
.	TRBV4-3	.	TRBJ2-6	TGCGCCAGCAGCCAAGATTGGGGCAGGGCAACCGGGGCCAACGTCCTGACTTTC	CASSQDWGRATGANVLTF
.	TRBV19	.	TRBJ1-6	TGTGCCAGTACCCCCGGCAGGGTCCGTTCACCCCTCCACTTT	CASTPGRVRSPLHF
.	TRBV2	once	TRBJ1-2	TGTGCCAGCAGTGAATTAGGAGGCTATGGCTACACCTTC	CASSELGGYGYTF
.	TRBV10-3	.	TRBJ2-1	TGTGCCGTATCCACGCGACTAGTGGGGTCCTACAATGAGCAGTTCTTC	CAVSTRLVGSYNEQFF
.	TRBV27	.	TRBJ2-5	TGTGCCAGCAGCCCCGGGGTGAAAGAGACCCAGTACTTC	CASSPGVKETQYF
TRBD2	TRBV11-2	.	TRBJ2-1	TGTGCCAGCAGCTTAGATCTAGCGGATTACAATGAGCAGTTCTTC	CASSLDLADYNEQFF
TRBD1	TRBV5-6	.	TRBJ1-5	TGTGCCAGCAGCTCTTCTCCGGGACAGCTGAATCAGCCCCAGCATTTT	CASSSSPGQLNQPQHF
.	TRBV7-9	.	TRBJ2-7	TGTGCCAGCAGCCCTAGTTTTGCAGCTTTCGAGCAGTACTTC	CASSPSFAAFEQYF
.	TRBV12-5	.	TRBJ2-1	TGTGCTAGTGGTTTCGGGACTGGCACCCGTGAGCAGTTCTTC	CASGFGTGTREQFF
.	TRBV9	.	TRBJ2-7	TGTGCCAGCAGCCACGACGGGGGAGAGGGGATCGAGCAGTACTTC	CASSHDGGEGIEQYF
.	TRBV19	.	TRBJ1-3	TGTGCCAGTAGTATCGGACCACCCGGCGTAGGAGGTTCTGGAAACACCATATATTTT	CASSIGPPGVGGSGNTIYF
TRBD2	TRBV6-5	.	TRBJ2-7	TGTGCCAGCAGTTACGGGGTGACTAGCGGCTCCTACGAGCAGTACTTC	CASSYGVTSGSYEQYF
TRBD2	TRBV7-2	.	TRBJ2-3	TGTGCCAGCAGCTTAGAAGCGGGGGGTCACACAGATACGCAGTATTTT	CASSLEAGGHTDTQYF
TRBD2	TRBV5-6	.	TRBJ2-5	TGTGCCAGCAGCCCCTACCTCTTCGGCGGGGGGGAGAAAGAGACCCAGTACTTC	CASSPYLFGGGEKETQYF
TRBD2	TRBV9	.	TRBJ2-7	TGTGCCAGCAGCGTTCGGGGGGGGCCCTACGAGCAGTACTTC	CASSVRGGPYEQYF
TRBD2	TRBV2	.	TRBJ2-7	TGTGCCAGCAGTTCGGGACTAGCGACTTCCTTCCTCGAGCAGTACTTC	CASSSGLATSFLEQYF
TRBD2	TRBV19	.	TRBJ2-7	TGTGCCAGTAGTTCGTCTAGCGGGTCCTACGAGCAGTACTTC	CASSSSSGSYEQYF
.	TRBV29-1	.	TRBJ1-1	TGCAGCGTTGAGCTAAACACTGAAGCTTTCTTT	CSVELNTEAFF
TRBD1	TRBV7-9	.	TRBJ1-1	TGTGCCAGCAGCTCGGGACAGGGCCGTGAAGCTTTCTTT	CASSSGQGREAFF
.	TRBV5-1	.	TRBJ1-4	TGCGCCAGCAGCTTGGCCCCGGGGGTGAACGAAAAACTGTTTTTT	CASSLAPGVNEKLFF
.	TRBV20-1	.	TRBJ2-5	TGCAGTGCCCCGTTGGGGGGGACCCAGTACTTC	CSAPLGGTQYF
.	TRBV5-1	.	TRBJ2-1	TGCGCCAGCAGCTCACAGAGCTCCTACAATGAGCAGTTCTTC	CASSSQSSYNEQFF
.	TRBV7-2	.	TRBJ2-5	TGTGCCAGCAGCCAAGTGGGCGAGACCCAGTACTTC	CASSQVGETQYF
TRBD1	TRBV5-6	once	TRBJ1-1	TGTGCCAGCAGCTTTAGGGACAGGGTCCTTCATGTGGTGAACACTGAAGCTTTCTTT	CASSFRDRVLHVVNTEAFF
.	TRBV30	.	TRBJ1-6	TGTGCCTGGAGTGAACAGGGAGCCGACTCACCCCTCCACTTT	CAWSEQGADSPLHF
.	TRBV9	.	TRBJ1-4	TGTGCCAGCAGCCCTCGGGCAACTAATGAAAAACTGTTTTTT	CASSPRATNEKLFF
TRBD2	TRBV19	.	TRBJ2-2	TGTGCCAGTAGACCGGGAGGGCGGTTTAGGTCCGGGGAGCTGTTTTTT	CASRPGGRFRSGELFF
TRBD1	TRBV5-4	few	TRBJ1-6	TGTGCCAGCAGCTGGGGGACAGGTCCGGGTTCACCCCTCCACTTT	CASSWGTGPGSPLHF
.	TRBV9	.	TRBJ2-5	TGTGCCAGCAGCTTAAGCCTCGGGGGGCTGGAGACCCAGTACTTC	CASSLSLGGLETQYF
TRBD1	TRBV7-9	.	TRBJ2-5	TGTGCCAGCAGCTACGGGACAGACCAAGAGACCCAGTACTTC	CASSYGTDQETQYF
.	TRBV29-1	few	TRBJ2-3	TGCAGCGTCCCGGGATTTATAGATACGCAGTATTTT	CSVPGFIDTQYF
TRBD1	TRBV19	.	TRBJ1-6	TGTGCCAGTAGTATAGCCCGGGACAGGGGCACACCCCTCCACTTT	CASSIARDRGTPLHF
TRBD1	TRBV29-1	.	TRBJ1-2	TGCAGAGCCCCGGGACAGGGGAACTATGGCTACACCTTC	CRAPGQGNYGYTF
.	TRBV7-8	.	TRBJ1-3	TGTGCCAGCAGCCCCCAGCTGACAGTTTTTTCTTCTGGAAACACCATATATTTT	CASSPQLTVFSSGNTIYF
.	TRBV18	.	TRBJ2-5	TGTGCCAGCTCACCCACCGAGGCCAGCCAAGAGACCCAGTACTTC	CASSPTEASQETQYF
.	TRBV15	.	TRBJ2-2	TGTGCCACCAGCAGAGATGGCAGGGGGAACACCGGGGAGCTGTTTTTT	CATSRDGRGNTGELFF
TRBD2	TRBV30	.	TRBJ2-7	TGTGCCTCGGAAGGGGGTAGCGGGAGTTACGAGCAGTACTTC	CASEGGSGSYEQYF
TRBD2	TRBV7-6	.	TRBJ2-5	TGTGCCAGCAGCTCACCGGGACTAGCGGACCAAGAGACCCAGTACTTC	CASSSPGLADQETQYF
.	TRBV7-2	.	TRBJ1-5	TGTGCCAGCAGCTTAGTTTGGGGAGCTAGCAATCAGCCCCAGCATTTT	CASSLVWGASNQPQHF
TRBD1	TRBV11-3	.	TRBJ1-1	TGTGCCAGCAGCTTAGATTCTACAAGGGACAGGGGGATGAACACTGAAGCTTTCTTT	CASSLDSTRDRGMNTEAFF
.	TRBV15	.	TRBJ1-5	TGTGCCACCAGCAGAGATCGGGGGATCAATCAGCCCCAGCATTTT	CATSRDRGINQPQHF
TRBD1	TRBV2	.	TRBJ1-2	TGTGCCAGCAACCGGGACAGGGGATCTGGTGGCTACACCTTC	CASNRDRGSGGYTF
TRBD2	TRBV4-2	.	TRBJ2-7	TGTGCCAGCAGCCAAGATCGGGAATATTCTAGCGGGACCACCTACGAGCAGTACTTC	CASSQDREYSSGTTYEQYF
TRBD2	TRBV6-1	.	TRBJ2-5	TGTGCCAGCAGTGAAGCAGCGGGGGGGCAAGAGACCCAGTACTTC	CASSEAAGGQETQYF
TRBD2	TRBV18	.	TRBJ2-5	TGTGCCAGCTCACCACCAGCGGGGGTTCGAGAGACCCAGTACTTC	CASSPPAGVRETQYF
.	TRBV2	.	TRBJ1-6	TGTGCCAGCAGTGAAGGTTACACTTCACCCCTCCACTTT	CASSEGYTSPLHF
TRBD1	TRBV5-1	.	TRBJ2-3	TGCGCCAGCAGCCTGGACCCACAGGGGTCCGGGACAGATACGCAGTATTTT	CASSLDPQGSGTDTQYF
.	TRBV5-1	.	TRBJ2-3	TGCGCCAGCAGCGAGTGGCCGGAGTTGACTAGCACAGATACGCAGTATTTT	CASSEWPELTSTDTQYF
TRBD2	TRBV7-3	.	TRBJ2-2	TGTGCCAGCAGCTTAGGGGCTAGCGGGAGCACCGGGGAGCTGTTTTTT	CASSLGASGSTGELFF
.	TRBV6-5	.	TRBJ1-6	TGTGCCAGCAGACCCCATGAGGAAAATAATTCACCCCTCCACTTT	CASRPHEENNSPLHF